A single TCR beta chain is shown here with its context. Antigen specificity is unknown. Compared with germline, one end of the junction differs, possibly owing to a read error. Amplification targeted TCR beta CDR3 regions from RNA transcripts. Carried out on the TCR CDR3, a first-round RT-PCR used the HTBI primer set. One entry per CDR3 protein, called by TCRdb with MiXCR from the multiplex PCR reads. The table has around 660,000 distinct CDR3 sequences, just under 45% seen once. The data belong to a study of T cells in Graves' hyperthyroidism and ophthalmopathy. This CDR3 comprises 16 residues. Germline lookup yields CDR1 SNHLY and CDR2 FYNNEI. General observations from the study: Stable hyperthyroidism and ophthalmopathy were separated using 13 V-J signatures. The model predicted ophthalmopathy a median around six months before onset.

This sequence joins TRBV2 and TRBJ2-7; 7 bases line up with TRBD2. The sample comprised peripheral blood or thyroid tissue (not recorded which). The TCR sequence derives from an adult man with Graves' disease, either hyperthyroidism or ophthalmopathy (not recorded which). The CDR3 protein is CVSSGTSGISSYEQYF. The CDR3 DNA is TGTGTCAGCTCGGGGACCAGCGGGATCAGCTCCTACGAGCAGTACTTC.